These T cell receptor beta chains were read from a single sample in a study of neurological immune-mediated disorders. TCRdb reprocessed the 5' RACE reads via MiXCR and lists one record per CDR3 protein. The sample carries about 21,000 distinct CDR3 sequences, around 6.2% recorded once. Sequenced sample: CD8+ T cells from blood. The receptors come from a man aged 18 to 35 in good health. Both conserved end residues are part of each CDR3. D genes are given only for firm matches. Size is omitted from some rows. Given values are once, few, many or a class for expanded clones.

CDR3 protein,CDR3 DNA,clone size,J gene,V gene,D gene
CASSLPGGFLGEQYF,TGTGCCAGCAGCCTCCCGGGGGGGTTCCTGGGCGAGCAGTACTTC,many,TRBJ2-7,TRBV11-2,TRBD2
CASARGNSPLHF,TGTGCCAGTGCTCGTGGGAATTCACCCCTCCACTTT,many,TRBJ1-6,TRBV19,.
CAKPGSYSEQGHKGSEKTQYF,TGCGCCAAGCCGGGTTCTTACTCGGAACAGGGGCACAAGGGAAGCGAAAAGACCCAGTACTTC,many,TRBJ2-5,TRBV4-1,TRBD1
CSVENLLGDGYTF,TGCAGCGTTGAGAACCTCTTAGGAGATGGCTACACCTTC,many,TRBJ1-2,TRBV29-1,.
CASSFWTGRDEQFF,TGTGCCAGCAGTTTCTGGACAGGGAGGGATGAGCAGTTCTTC,.,TRBJ2-1,TRBV27,.
CSAEPSGGNNNEQFF,TGCAGTGCAGAACCTAGCGGGGGGAATAACAATGAGCAGTTCTTC,many,TRBJ2-1,TRBV20-1,TRBD2
CASSALIVNEQFF,TGTGCCAGCAGCGCCCTAATAGTGAATGAGCAGTTCTTC,.,TRBJ2-1,TRBV7-9,.
CASSQHQGPSYEQYF,TGTGCCAGCAGCCAACACCAGGGGCCCTCCTACGAGCAGTACTTC,many,TRBJ2-7,TRBV7-8,.
CASSSRGNTEAFF,TGCGCCAGCAGCTCACGGGGTAACACTGAAGCTTTCTTT,many,TRBJ1-1,TRBV5-1,.
CASSLYSGGSTDTQYF,TGCGCCAGCAGCTTGTATAGCGGGGGTAGCACAGATACGCAGTATTTT,many,TRBJ2-3,TRBV5-1,TRBD2
CASSHPNYEQYF,TGTGCCAGCAGCCACCCCAATTACGAGCAGTACTTC,many,TRBJ2-7,TRBV3-1,.
CASRSIDRVEETQYF,TGTGCCAGCAGATCAATCGACAGGGTTGAGGAGACCCAGTACTTC,many,TRBJ2-5,TRBV7-2,TRBD1
CASSLGFGSQETQYF,TGTGCCAGCAGCTTAGGGTTCGGGAGCCAAGAGACCCAGTACTTC,many,TRBJ2-5,TRBV11-2,.
CRADRRYTEAFF,TGCAGGGCGGACAGGCGGTACACTGAAGCTTTCTTT,many,TRBJ1-1,TRBV20-1,TRBD1
CASRRGQADTQYF,TGTGCCAGCAGGAGGGGGCAAGCAGATACGCAGTATTTT,many,TRBJ2-3,TRBV7-3,TRBD1
CAIGQGGAKNIQYF,TGTGCCATCGGACAGGGGGGGGCCAAAAACATTCAGTACTTC,many,TRBJ2-4,TRBV7-9,TRBD1
CASSRTGNPEAFF,TGTGCCAGCAGCCGGACAGGGAACCCTGAAGCTTTCTTT,many,TRBJ1-1,TRBV7-9,TRBD1
CASSAVSEQFF,TGCGCCAGCAGCGCAGTGAGTGAGCAGTTCTTC,.,TRBJ2-1,TRBV5-1,.
CSAERGATNEKLFF,TGCAGTGCTGAAAGGGGGGCAACTAATGAAAAACTGTTTTTT,many,TRBJ1-4,TRBV20-1,.
CASRWGGTEAFF,TGTGCCAGCAGATGGGGGGGGACTGAAGCTTTCTTT,many,TRBJ1-1,TRBV12-3/TRBV12-4,.
CASSPPTRRRGEQFF,TGTGCCAGCTCACCACCGACTAGAAGAAGGGGTGAGCAGTTCTTC,many,TRBJ2-1,TRBV18,.
CASSLALGRGVGTGELFF,TGCGCCAGCAGCTTGGCCTTGGGGAGGGGAGTCGGCACCGGGGAGCTGTTTTTT,many,TRBJ2-2,TRBV5-1,TRBD2
CASSPHLWDGYTF,TGTGCCAGCAGCCCCCATTTGTGGGATGGCTACACCTTC,.,TRBJ1-2,TRBV5-6,.
CASSYSPGQVYGYTF,TGTGCCAGCAGTTACTCTCCGGGACAAGTCTATGGCTACACCTTC,many,TRBJ1-2,TRBV6-6,.
CSATDENTEAFF,TGCAGCGCGACGGATGAGAACACTGAAGCTTTCTTT,many,TRBJ1-1,TRBV29-1,.
CASSPWTSGGVEQYF,TGTGCCAGCAGTCCTTGGACTAGCGGGGGGGTCGAGCAGTACTTC,many,TRBJ2-7,TRBV27,TRBD2
CSVIWTENIQYF,TGCAGCGTTATTTGGACAGAAAACATTCAGTACTTC,many,TRBJ2-4,TRBV29-1,.
CASSQTTNEKLFF,TGCGCCAGCAGCCAAACAACTAATGAAAAACTGTTTTTT,many,TRBJ1-4,TRBV5-1,.
CASSETENEKLFF,TGTGCCAGCAGCGAGACGGAGAATGAAAAACTGTTTTTT,many,TRBJ1-4,TRBV6-2/TRBV6-3,.
CASSLRRVGDNEQFF,TGTGCCAGCAGTTTACGGCGTGTCGGGGACAATGAGCAGTTCTTC,many,TRBJ2-1,TRBV12-3/TRBV12-4,.
CASSFVRDALYGYTF,TGTGCCAGCAGTTTCGTTCGGGACGCGCTCTATGGCTACACCTTC,many,TRBJ1-2,TRBV27,.
CASSQGADTGELFF,TGCGCCAGCAGCCAGGGGGCCGACACCGGGGAGCTGTTTTTT,many,TRBJ2-2,TRBV4-3,.
CSARGGAFNSENTIYF,TGCAGTGCTAGAGGAGGAGCATTTAATAGCGAAAACACCATATATTTT,many,TRBJ1-3,TRBV20-1,.
CASRERPGDEQYF,TGTGCCAGTCGGGAGCGCCCCGGCGACGAGCAGTACTTC,many,TRBJ2-7,TRBV6-2/TRBV6-3,.
CSARDGRTAPLDGYTF,TGCAGTGCTAGAGATGGGAGGACAGCGCCGCTGGATGGCTACACCTTC,many,TRBJ1-2,TRBV20-1,.
CSARNHFRGELFF,TGCAGTGCTAGAAACCACTTCAGGGGGGAGCTGTTTTTT,many,TRBJ2-2,TRBV20-1,.
CSVVFRTDNTEAFF,TGCAGCGTTGTTTTCAGGACAGATAACACTGAAGCTTTCTTT,many,TRBJ1-1,TRBV29-1,.
CASSWGGNYEQYF,TGTGCCAGCAGCTGGGGGGGAAACTACGAGCAGTACTTC,many,TRBJ2-7,TRBV7-2,TRBD2
CSARDMGRATEAFF,TGCAGTGCTAGAGATATGGGAAGAGCTACTGAAGCTTTCTTT,medium-sized,TRBJ1-1,TRBV20-1,.
CASSPGRGSGNTIYF,TGCGCCAGCAGCCCAGGACGAGGGTCTGGAAACACCATATATTTT,many,TRBJ1-3,TRBV4-3,.
CASSLAGMANYGYTF,TGTGCCAGCAGCTTAGCAGGGATGGCTAACTATGGCTACACCTTC,.,TRBJ1-2,TRBV7-2,.
CASSLEGGTFGNTIYF,TGTGCCAGCAGCTTGGAGGGCGGGACCTTTGGAAACACCATATATTTT,few,TRBJ1-3,TRBV5-5,.
CSANPGLALNTEAFF,TGCAGTGCTAATCCGGGACTCGCTCTGAACACTGAAGCTTTCTTT,medium-sized,TRBJ1-1,TRBV20-1,.
CASSLGPANTEAFF,TGTGCCAGCAGCCTGGGACCGGCGAACACTGAAGCTTTCTTT,many,TRBJ1-1,TRBV12-3/TRBV12-4,.
CSVVSRGTIGELFF,TGCAGCGTTGTCTCCCGGGGAACGATCGGGGAGCTGTTTTTT,many,TRBJ2-2,TRBV29-1,.
CASSFGGERTEAFF,TGTGCCAGCAGTTTCGGCGGGGAGCGCACTGAAGCTTTCTTT,many,TRBJ1-1,TRBV6-5,.
CASSLPFLNYGYTF,TGTGCCAGCTCATTACCCTTCCTTAACTATGGCTACACCTTC,many,TRBJ1-2,TRBV18,.
CSVAGGGQLTDTQYF,TGCAGCGTTGCTGGCGGGGGCCAACTGACAGATACGCAGTATTTT,many,TRBJ2-3,TRBV29-1,.
CASSSGGQHYGYTF,TGTGCCAGCAGTTCGGGGGGACAGCACTATGGCTACACCTTC,many,TRBJ1-2,TRBV27,TRBD1
CASSQQGTSSYNSPLHF,TGTGCCAGCAGCCAACAGGGGACCTCCTCTTATAATTCACCCCTCCACTTT,many,TRBJ1-6,TRBV14,.
CASSEDGSEGTDTQYF,TGTGCCAGCAGTGAAGACGGTAGCGAGGGCACAGATACGCAGTATTTT,many,TRBJ2-3,TRBV2,.
CASSFQPGQGVQETQYF,TGTGCCAGCAGCTTCCAACCGGGACAGGGGGTCCAAGAGACCCAGTACTTC,.,TRBJ2-5,TRBV7-9,TRBD1